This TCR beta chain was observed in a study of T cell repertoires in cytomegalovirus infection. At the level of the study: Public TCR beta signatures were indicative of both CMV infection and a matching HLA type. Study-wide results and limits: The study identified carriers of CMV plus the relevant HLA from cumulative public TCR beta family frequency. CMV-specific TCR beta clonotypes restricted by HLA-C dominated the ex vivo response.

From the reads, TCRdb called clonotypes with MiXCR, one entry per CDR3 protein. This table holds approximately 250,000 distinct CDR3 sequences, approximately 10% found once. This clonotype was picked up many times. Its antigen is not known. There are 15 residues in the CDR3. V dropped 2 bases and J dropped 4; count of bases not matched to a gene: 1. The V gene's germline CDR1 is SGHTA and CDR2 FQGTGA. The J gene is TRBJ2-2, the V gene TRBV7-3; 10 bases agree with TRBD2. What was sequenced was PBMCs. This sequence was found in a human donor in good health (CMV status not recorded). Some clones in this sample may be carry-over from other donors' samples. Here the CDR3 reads CASSLRTSGTGELFF. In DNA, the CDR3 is TGTGCCAGCAGCTTACGGACTAGCGGCACCGGGGAGCTGTTTTTT.